The clone carrying this T cell receptor beta chain occurred many times. This entry comes from a study of T-cell reconstitution after alpha-beta-depleted transplantation in children. For TCRbeta, the library was prepared with unique molecular identifiers. TCRdb recomputed calls from the PCR reads with MiXCR, one row per CDR3 protein. Among over 120,000 distinct CDR3 sequences, 8.5% to 10% were seen once, and the ten largest hold around a sixth. CDR3 length: 17 residues. This sequence was found in a female patient between 2 and 10 years old who had a stem cell transplant for congenital amegakaryocytic thrombocytopenia, so the T cells may come from the graft donor. Material: PBMCs, mostly from graft donor cells, obtained 180 days after TCRalphabeta/CD19-depleted stem cell transplant. V gene TRBV21-1 combines with J gene TRBJ2-1; TRBD2 was called by the table and not checked on the DNA. TRBV21-1 is an annotated pseudogene. The CDR3 DNA is TGTGCCAGCAGCAATGGATGGACTAGCGGGAGGTATCGGGAGCAGTTCTTC. It is translated as CASSNGWTSGRYREQFF.